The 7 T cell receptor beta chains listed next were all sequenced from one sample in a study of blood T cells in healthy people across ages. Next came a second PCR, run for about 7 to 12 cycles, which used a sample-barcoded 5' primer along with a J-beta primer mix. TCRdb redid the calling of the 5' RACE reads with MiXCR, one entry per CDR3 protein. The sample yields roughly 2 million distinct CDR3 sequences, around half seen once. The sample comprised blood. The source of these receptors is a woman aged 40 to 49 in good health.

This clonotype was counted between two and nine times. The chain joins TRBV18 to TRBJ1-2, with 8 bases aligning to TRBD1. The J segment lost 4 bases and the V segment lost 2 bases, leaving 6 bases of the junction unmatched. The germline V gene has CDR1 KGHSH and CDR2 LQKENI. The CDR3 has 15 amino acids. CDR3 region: CASSPSTGALYGYTF. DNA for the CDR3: TGTGCCAGCTCACCATCGACAGGGGCGCTCTATGGCTACACCTTC.

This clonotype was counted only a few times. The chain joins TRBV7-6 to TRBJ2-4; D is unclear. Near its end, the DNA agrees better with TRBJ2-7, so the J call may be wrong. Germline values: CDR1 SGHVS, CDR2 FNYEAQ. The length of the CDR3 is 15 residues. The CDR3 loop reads CASSSRPRSSHEQYF. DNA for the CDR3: TGTGCCAGCAGCTCACGTCCCAGGTCTTCCCACGAGCAGTACTTC.

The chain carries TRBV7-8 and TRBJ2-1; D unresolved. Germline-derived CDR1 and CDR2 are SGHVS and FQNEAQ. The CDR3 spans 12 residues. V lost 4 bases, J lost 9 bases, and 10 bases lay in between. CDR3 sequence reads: CASSSPPTEQFF. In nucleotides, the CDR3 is TGTGCCAGCAGCTCCCCCCCCACTGAGCAGTTCTTC.

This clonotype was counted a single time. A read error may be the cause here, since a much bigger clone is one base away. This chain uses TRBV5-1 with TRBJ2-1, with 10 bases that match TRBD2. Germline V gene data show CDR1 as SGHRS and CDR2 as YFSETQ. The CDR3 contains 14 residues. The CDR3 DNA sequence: TGCGTCAGCAGCTTTAGCGGGGGGTCCAATGAGCAGTTCTTC. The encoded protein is CVSSFSGGSNEQFF.

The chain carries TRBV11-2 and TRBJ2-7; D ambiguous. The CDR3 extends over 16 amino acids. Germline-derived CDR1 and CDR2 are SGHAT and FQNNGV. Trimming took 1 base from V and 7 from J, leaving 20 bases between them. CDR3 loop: CASSLAVGNLGNEQYF. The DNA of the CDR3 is TGTGCCAGCAGCTTAGCCGTTGGTAACCTGGGGAATGAGCAGTACTTC.

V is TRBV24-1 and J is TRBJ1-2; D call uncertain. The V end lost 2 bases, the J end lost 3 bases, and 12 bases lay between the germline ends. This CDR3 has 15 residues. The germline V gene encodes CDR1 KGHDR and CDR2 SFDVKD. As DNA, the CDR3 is TGTGCCACCAGTGATTCCCTCCAAGATTACTATGGCTACACCTTC. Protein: CATSDSLQDYYGYTF.

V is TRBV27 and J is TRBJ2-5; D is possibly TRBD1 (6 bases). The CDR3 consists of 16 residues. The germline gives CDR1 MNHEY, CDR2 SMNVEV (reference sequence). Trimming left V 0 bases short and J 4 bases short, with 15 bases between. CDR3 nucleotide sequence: TGTGCCAGCAGTTTATCGAGGGACACTACGGGAGAGACCCAGTACTTC. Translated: CASSLSRDTTGETQYF.